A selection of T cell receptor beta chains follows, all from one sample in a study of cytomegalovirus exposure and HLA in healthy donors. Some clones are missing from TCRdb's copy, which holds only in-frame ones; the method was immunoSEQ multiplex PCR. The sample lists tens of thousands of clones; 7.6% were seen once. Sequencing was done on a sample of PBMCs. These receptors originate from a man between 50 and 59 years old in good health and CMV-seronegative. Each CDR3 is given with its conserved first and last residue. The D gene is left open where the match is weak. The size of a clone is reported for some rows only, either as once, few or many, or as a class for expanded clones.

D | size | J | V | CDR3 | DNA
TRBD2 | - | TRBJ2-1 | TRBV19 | CASQRTSGAFNEQFF | TGTGCCAGCCAAAGGACTAGCGGGGCCTTCAATGAGCAGTTCTTC
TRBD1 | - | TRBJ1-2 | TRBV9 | CASSVRDRNPGSDGYTF | TGTGCCAGCAGCGTAAGGGACAGGAACCCAGGATCGGATGGCTACACCTTC
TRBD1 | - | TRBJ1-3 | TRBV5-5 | CASSIIQGAIAGNTIYF | TGTGCCAGCAGCATTATACAGGGGGCCATTGCTGGAAACACCATATATTTT
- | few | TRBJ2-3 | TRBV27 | CASSLLLADTQYF | TGTGCCAGCAGTTTATTATTAGCAGATACGCAGTATTTT
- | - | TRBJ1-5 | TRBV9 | CASSPQGRGQPQHF | TGTGCCAGCAGCCCCCAGGGCAGGGGCCAGCCCCAGCATTTT
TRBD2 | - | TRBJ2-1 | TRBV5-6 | CASSPGASGGRSYNEQFF | TGTGCCAGCAGCCCTGGCGCTAGCGGGGGCCGATCCTACAATGAGCAGTTCTTC
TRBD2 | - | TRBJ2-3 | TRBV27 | CASSLLAGVTDTQYF | TGTGCCAGCAGTTTACTTGCGGGGGTCACAGATACGCAGTATTTT
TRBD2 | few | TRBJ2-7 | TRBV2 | CASMERGGFYEQYF | TGTGCCAGCATGGAGCGGGGGGGTTTCTACGAGCAGTACTTC
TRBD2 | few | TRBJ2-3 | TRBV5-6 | CASSGSGTSGGAVEDTQYF | TGTGCCAGCAGCGGCTCCGGGACTAGCGGGGGGGCCGTGGAAGATACGCAGTATTTT
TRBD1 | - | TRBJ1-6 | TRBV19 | CASSIGGRTGRSPLHF | TGTGCCAGTAGTATAGGGGGTCGGACAGGGCGATCACCCCTCCACTTT
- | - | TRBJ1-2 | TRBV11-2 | CASRSAGRDYGYTF | TGTGCCAGCAGGTCTGCGGGACGCGACTATGGCTACACCTTC